This entry lists 25 T cell receptor beta chains sequenced from one sample in a study of cytomegalovirus exposure and HLA in healthy donors. A multiplex PCR was run with 60 Vbeta primers and 13 Jbeta primers. Data came from immunoSEQ multiplex PCR; TCRdb stores just in-frame clones and leaves some out. Here the sample spans 150,000 to 200,000 clones, around 83% being singletons. Sequencing used PBMCs. The receptors originated from a man over 45 in good health and CMV-seropositive.

The chain recombines TRBV6-5 with TRBJ1-1, with D unclear. With 2 bases removed from V and 4 bases from J, the gap between germline ends came to 11 bases. Germline V CDR1 and CDR2: MNHEY, SVGAGI. The CDR3 is made up of 14 amino acids. The CDR3 sequence is CASSYRERGTEAFF. CDR3 nucleotides: TGTGCCAGCAGTTACAGAGAACGGGGCACTGAAGCTTTCTTT.

The V and J genes are TRBV28 and TRBJ1-6; unclear D gene. Trimming took 5 bases from V and 7 from J, leaving 9 bases between them. Germline V gene sequence: CDR1 MDHEN, CDR2 SYDVKM. The CDR3 is 13 residues long. CDR3 in amino acids: CASSRVHNSPLHF. The CDR3 DNA reads as TGTGCCAGCAGTCGCGTCCACAATTCACCCCTCCACTTT.

This sequence joins TRBV5-4 and TRBJ1-6; D gene ambiguous. The CDR3 runs to 17 residues. The ends were cut back, 3 bases at V and 0 bases at J, with 13 bases in the middle. Germline V gene sequence: CDR1 SGHNT, CDR2 YYREEE (reference sequence). The CDR3 spells CASSSEAPSSYNSPLHF. The CDR3, as DNA: TGTGCCAGCAGCTCGGAGGCTCCGAGCTCCTATAATTCACCCCTCCACTTT.

The CDR3 nucleotides read TGTGCCAGCAGCAAAGGTAACAGGGGTAATCAGCCCCAGCATTTT. It translates to CASSKGNRGNQPQHF. The rearrangement uses TRBV21-1 and TRBJ1-5; the DNA was not used to check the table's D call, TRBD1. TRBV21-1 is deemed a pseudogene. CDR3 length: 15 residues.

The CDR3 region is CAWSPTGTPHPYF. The CDR3 region has the DNA TGTGCCTGGAGCCCGACCGGGACTCCCCATCCGTATTTT. The genes are TRBV30 and TRBJ2-3; weak D call: TRBD2 (6 bases). The V and J ends lost 3 bases and 14 bases respectively, with 21 bases between them. CDR3 size: 13 residues. Germline CDR1 reads GTSNPN; CDR2 reads SVGIG (reference sequence).

The chain joins TRBV2 to TRBJ2-7; the D is unclear. The CDR3 runs 15 residues. V dropped 9 bases and J dropped 0 bases, with 18 bases sitting between them. The germline CDR1 and CDR2 sequences are SNHLY and FYNNEI. CDR3 region: CASTRNGEASYEQYF. The CDR3 DNA sequence: TGTGCCAGTACCCGGAACGGCGAGGCCTCCTACGAGCAGTACTTC.

A single count supports this clone. The chain joins TRBV11-3 to TRBJ2-3; no clear D. Germline V gives CDR1 SGHNT, CDR2 YENEEA. V lost 3 bases and J 3 bases, leaving 4 bases between the germline ends. This CDR3 has 12 residues. DNA for the CDR3: TGTGCCAGCAGCTTGGAGACAGATACGCAGTATTTT. Its translation is CASSLETDTQYF.

The chain links TRBV30 to TRBJ2-3; D is perhaps TRBD2 (6 bases). Germline V gives CDR1 GTSNPN, CDR2 SVGIG (reference sequence). The CDR3 totals 14 residues. V lost 0 bases and J lost 0, with 7 bases in between. The CDR3 sequence: CAWSVSGSTDTQYF. Here the CDR3 DNA reads TGTGCCTGGAGTGTCAGCGGGAGCACAGATACGCAGTATTTT.

The chain joins TRBV27 to TRBJ2-1; maybe TRBD2 (8 bases). Trimming removed 3 bases from V and 0 bases from J, with 21 bases in between. CDR3 length: 19 amino acids. CDR1 MNHEY and CDR2 SMNVEV come from the germline V gene (reference sequence). For the CDR3, the DNA is TGTGCCAGCAGTTTCCAGGGGGAGAGGGCGGGAGGCTCCTACAATGAGCAGTTCTTC. Translation gives CASSFQGERAGGSYNEQFF.

The V gene is TRBV7-8, the J gene TRBJ2-5; D is unclear. Trimming took 0 bases from V and 1 from J, leaving 9 bases between them. The CDR3 loop spans 15 amino acids. Germline loops: CDR1 SGHVS, CDR2 FQNEAQ. This CDR3 is CASSLADTPQETQYF. In nucleotides, the CDR3 is TGTGCCAGCAGCTTAGCAGACACCCCCCAAGAGACCCAGTACTTC. Looking up the rest from reference TRBV7-8 and TRBJ2-5 gives the full variable domain: GAGVSQSPRYKVAKRGQDVALRCDPISGHVSLFWYQQALGQGPEFLTYFQNEAQLDKSGLPSDRFFAERPEGSVSTLKIQRTQQEDSAVYLCASSLADTPQETQYFGPGTRLLVL.

This clone appeared once. The chain couples TRBV10-3 to TRBJ2-3, with 13 bases aligning to TRBD2. V trimming: 4 bases; J trimming: 6 bases; junction bases outside the gene matches: 4. The CDR3 spans 15 residues. Germline assignment: CDR1 ENHRY and CDR2 SYGVKD. In DNA, the CDR3 is TGTGCCATCAGTGGGACTAGCGGGAGCGGGGATACGCAGTATTTT. Protein sequence: CAISGTSGSGDTQYF.

The V and J genes are TRBV5-4 and TRBJ1-4; 9 nucleotides align to TRBD1. Germline V gene data show CDR1 as SGHNT and CDR2 as YYREEE (reference sequence). V dropped 2 bases and J dropped 7; count of bases not matched to a gene: 3. The CDR3 consists of 14 residues. CDR3 coding DNA: TGTGCCAGCAGCTTACAGGGGGCTGGTGAAAAACTGTTTTTT. Translating gives CASSLQGAGEKLFF. Together with reference TRBV5-4 and TRBJ1-4, the CDR3 gives the full variable domain: ETGVTQSPTHLIKTRGQQVTLRCSSQSGHNTVSWYQQALGQGPQFIFQYYREEENGRGNFPPRFSGLQFPNYSSELNVNALELDDSALYLCASSLQGAGEKLFFGSGTQLSVL.

V gene TRBV5-1 combines with J gene TRBJ2-4; TRBD1 is a possible D gene (6 bases). Germline V gene sequence: CDR1 SGHRS, CDR2 YFSETQ. V was shortened by 0 bases and J by 16 bases, with 11 bases between the two germline ends. This CDR3 spans 11 amino acids. The CDR3 is CASSLGQEHYF. CDR3 bases: TGCGCCAGCAGCTTGGGACAGGAGCACTACTTC.

This clone came up a few times. The rearrangement uses TRBV5-1 and TRBJ2-6, with D possibly TRBD1 on 5 matching bases. The CDR3 loop spans 14 amino acids. Germline assignment: CDR1 SGHRS and CDR2 YFSETQ. Trimming left V 7 bases short and J 4 bases short, with 12 bases between. CDR3 in amino acids: CASRSGNGANVLTF. In DNA form, the CDR3 reads TGCGCCAGCCGATCAGGGAACGGGGCCAACGTCCTGACTTTC.

CDR3 sequence (DNA): TGTGCCAGCAGCTTAGGCAGGGCTGAAAAACTGTTTTTT. Its translation: CASSLGRAEKLFF. The chain is built from TRBV11-3 and TRBJ1-4, with D perhaps matching TRBD1 (5 bases). This CDR3 spans 13 amino acids. Germline V gene sequence: CDR1 SGHNT, CDR2 YENEEA. Trimming cost V 1 base and J 7 bases, with 7 bases left between them.

The chain is built from TRBV7-8 and TRBJ2-5; no reliable D call. The CDR3 length is 11 residues. Per the germline V gene, CDR1 is SGHVS and CDR2 is FQNEAQ. The V end lost 7 bases, the J end lost 5 bases, and 8 bases lay between the germline ends. The chain's CDR3 is CASMGLETQYF. The CDR3 DNA reads TGTGCCAGCATGGGCCTGGAGACCCAGTACTTC.

The chain has TRBV5-6 and TRBJ2-5, with D unclear. CDR1 and CDR2 (germline): SGHDT, YYEEEE. The CDR3 is 13 residues long. V lost 0 bases to trimming and J lost 2 bases, with 5 bases between them. CDR3 nucleotide sequence: TGTGCCAGCAGCTTGGGGCAGCAAGAGACCCAGTACTTC. This sequence encodes CASSLGQQETQYF.

V is TRBV5-4 and J is TRBJ2-3; D may be TRBD2 (7 bases). With 4 bases removed from V and 2 bases from J, the gap between germline ends came to 20 bases. The germline V gene encodes CDR1 SGHNT and CDR2 YYREEE (reference sequence). The CDR3 totals 17 residues. The CDR3 protein is CASSRSGGGRITDTQYF. The CDR3 coding sequence is TGTGCCAGCAGCCGTTCGGGGGGCGGAAGAATCACAGATACGCAGTATTTT.

The chain combines TRBV19 with TRBJ1-5, with a weak D call TRBD1 (5 bases). Trimming pared 7 bases from V and 0 bases from J, leaving 16 bases between. The CDR3 extends over 16 amino acids. The germline V gene encodes CDR1 LNHDA and CDR2 SQIVND (reference sequence). The CDR3 sequence is CASNYGAFYSNQPQHF. CDR3 nucleotide sequence: TGTGCCAGTAACTATGGGGCCTTCTATAGCAATCAGCCCCAGCATTTT.

Only a few counts were recorded for this clone. The genes are TRBV5-5 and TRBJ1-1, with a weak D call TRBD1 (6 bases). Germline CDR1 SGHKS, CDR2 YYEKEE (reference sequence). The CDR3 length is 15 residues. The V gene lost 4 bases and the J gene lost 2 bases, with 15 bases spanning the gap. CDR3 amino acids: CASSGGGGGNTEAFF. The CDR3 DNA reads TGTGCCAGCAGCGGGGGTGGGGGCGGAAACACTGAAGCTTTCTTT.

The rearrangement uses TRBV5-4 and TRBJ2-1, with 8 bases identical to TRBD2. Germline loops: CDR1 SGHNT, CDR2 YYREEE (reference sequence). Trimming cost V 4 bases and J 7 bases; bases outside gene matches: 10. This CDR3 has 15 residues. CDR3 sequence (DNA): TGTGCCAGCAGCCAAAATAGCGGGATTAGGAATGAGCAGTTCTTC. This gives the protein CASSQNSGIRNEQFF. Based on the CDR3 plus reference TRBV5-4 and TRBJ2-1, the full variable domain is ETGVTQSPTHLIKTRGQQVTLRCSSQSGHNTVSWYQQALGQGPQFIFQYYREEENGRGNFPPRFSGLQFPNYSSELNVNALELDDSALYLCASSQNSGIRNEQFFGPGTRLTVL.

The chain is built from TRBV4-1 and TRBJ2-5; D is perhaps TRBD2 (5 bases). The V gene's germline CDR1 is MGHRA and CDR2 YSYEKL. The germline V and J ends were trimmed by 0 bases and 7 bases, with 12 bases remaining between them. The length of the CDR3 is 14 residues. The CDR3 DNA sequence: TGCGCCAGCAGCCAAGAATGGGTAGGAGGGACCCAGTACTTC. Encoded protein: CASSQEWVGGTQYF.

The chain uses TRBV11-2 and TRBJ2-2, with 9 positions matching TRBD2. Germline trimming cut 10 bases from V and 3 bases from J; bases unmatched to any gene: 6. Germline V CDR1 and CDR2: SGHAT, FQNNGV. The CDR3 contains 14 residues. This CDR3 is CATSGEGYTGELFF. DNA of the CDR3: TGTGCCACTAGCGGGGAGGGGTACACCGGGGAGCTGTTTTTT.

This chain links TRBV19 with TRBJ2-2; 13 bases are shared with TRBD2. The V segment lost 6 bases and the J segment 7 bases; nucleotides outside the gene matches: 5. This CDR3 is 15 amino acids long. Germline assignment: CDR1 LNHDA and CDR2 SQIVND (reference sequence). CDR3 amino acids: CASSPGLAGIGELFF. Here the CDR3 DNA reads TGTGCCAGTAGCCCGGGACTAGCGGGAATCGGGGAGCTGTTTTTT.

V is TRBV25-1 and J is TRBJ1-2; the D gene is possibly TRBD1 (6 bases). This CDR3 has 16 residues. V dropped 3 bases and J dropped 2 bases, with 16 bases sitting between them. The germline gives CDR1 MGHDK, CDR2 SYGVNS. The CDR3, as DNA: TGTGCCAGCAGTGACGGGGGGTGGCAGGGGAACTATGGCTACACCTTC. This codes for CASSDGGWQGNYGYTF.